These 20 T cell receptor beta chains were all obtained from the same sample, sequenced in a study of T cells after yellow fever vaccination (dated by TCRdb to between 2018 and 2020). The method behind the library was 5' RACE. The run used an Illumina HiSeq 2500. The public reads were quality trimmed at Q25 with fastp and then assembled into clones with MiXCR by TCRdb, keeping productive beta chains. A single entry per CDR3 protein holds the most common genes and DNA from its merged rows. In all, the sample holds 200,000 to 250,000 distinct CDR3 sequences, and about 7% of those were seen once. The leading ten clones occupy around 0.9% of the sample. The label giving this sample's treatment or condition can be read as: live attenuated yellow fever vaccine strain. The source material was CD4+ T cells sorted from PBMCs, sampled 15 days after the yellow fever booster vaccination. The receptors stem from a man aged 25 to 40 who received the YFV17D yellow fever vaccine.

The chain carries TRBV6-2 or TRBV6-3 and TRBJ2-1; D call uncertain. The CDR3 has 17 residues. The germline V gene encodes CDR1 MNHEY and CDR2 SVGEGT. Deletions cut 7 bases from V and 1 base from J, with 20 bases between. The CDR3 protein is CASKPMPGSKSYNEQFF. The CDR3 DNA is TGTGCCAGCAAGCCGATGCCGGGCTCGAAATCCTACAATGAGCAGTTCTTC.

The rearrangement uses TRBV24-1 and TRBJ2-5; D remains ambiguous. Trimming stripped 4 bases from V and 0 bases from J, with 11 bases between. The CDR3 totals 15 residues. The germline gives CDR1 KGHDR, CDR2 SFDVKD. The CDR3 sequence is CATSETFPYQETQYF. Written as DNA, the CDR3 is TGTGCCACCAGTGAGACATTCCCATACCAAGAGACCCAGTACTTC.

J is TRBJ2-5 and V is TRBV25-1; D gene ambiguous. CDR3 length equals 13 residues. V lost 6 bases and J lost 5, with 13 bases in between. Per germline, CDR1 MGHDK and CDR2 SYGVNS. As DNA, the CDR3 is TGTGCCAGCAGGTACAACGGGCGGGAGACCCAGTACTTC. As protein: CASRYNGRETQYF.

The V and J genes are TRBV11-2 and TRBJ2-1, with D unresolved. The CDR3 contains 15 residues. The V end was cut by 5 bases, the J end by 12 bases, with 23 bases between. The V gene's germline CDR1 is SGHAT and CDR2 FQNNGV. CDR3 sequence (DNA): TGTGCCAGCAGCGACCCCACAGCCGGCTTTACTCCGCAGTTCTTC. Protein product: CASSDPTAGFTPQFF.

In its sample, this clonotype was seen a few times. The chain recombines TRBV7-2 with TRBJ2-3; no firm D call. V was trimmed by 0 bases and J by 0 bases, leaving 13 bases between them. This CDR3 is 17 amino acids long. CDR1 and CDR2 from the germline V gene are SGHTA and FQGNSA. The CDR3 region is CASSLAGKGTSTDTQYF. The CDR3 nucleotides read TGTGCCAGCAGCTTAGCTGGGAAAGGAACTAGCACAGATACGCAGTATTTT.

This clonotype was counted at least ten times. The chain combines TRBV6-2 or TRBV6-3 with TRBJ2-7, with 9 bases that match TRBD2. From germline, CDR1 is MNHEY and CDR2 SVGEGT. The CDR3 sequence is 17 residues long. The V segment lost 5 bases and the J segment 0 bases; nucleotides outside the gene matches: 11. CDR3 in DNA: TGTGCCAGCAGTGACTATTCTAGCGGGGACCGCTCCTACGAGCAGTACTTC. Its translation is CASSDYSSGDRSYEQYF.

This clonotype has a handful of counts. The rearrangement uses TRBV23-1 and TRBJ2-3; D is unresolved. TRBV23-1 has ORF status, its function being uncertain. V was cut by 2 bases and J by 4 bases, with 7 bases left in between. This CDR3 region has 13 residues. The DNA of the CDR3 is TGCGCCAGCAGTCAAAACGGGTCAGATACGCAGTATTTT. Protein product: CASSQNGSDTQYF.

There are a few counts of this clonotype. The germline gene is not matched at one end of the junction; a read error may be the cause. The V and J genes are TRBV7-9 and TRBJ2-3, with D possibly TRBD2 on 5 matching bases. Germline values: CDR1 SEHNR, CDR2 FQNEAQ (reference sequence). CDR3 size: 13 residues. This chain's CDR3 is CASSRGSPDTQYF. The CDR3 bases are TGTGCCAGCAGCAGAGGGAGCCCAGATACGCAGTATTTC. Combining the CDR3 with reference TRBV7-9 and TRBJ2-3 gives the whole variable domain DTGVSQNPRHKITKRGQNVTFRCDPISEHNRLYWYRQTLGQGPEFLTYFQNEAQLEKSRLLSDRFSAERPKGSFSTLEIQRTEQGDSAMYLCASSRGSPDTQYFGPGTRLTVL.

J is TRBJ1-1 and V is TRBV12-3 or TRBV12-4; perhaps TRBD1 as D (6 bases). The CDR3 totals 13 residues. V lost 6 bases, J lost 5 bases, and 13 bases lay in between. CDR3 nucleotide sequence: TGTGCCAGCAGAGACCTAACAGGGACTGAAGCTTTCTTT. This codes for CASRDLTGTEAFF.

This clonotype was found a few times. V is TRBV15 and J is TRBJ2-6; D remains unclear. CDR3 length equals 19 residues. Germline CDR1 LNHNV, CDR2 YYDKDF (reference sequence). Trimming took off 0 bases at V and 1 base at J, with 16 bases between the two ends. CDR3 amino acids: CATSRERAAFGSGANVLTF. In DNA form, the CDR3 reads TGTGCCACCAGCAGAGAAAGGGCGGCATTTGGGTCTGGGGCCAACGTCCTGACTTTC.

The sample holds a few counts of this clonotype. CDR3 DNA sequence: TGTGCCAGCAGCTTGTTTCTCATGAGCGGGAGGGCCCCTTTGCAGCAGTTCTTC. Protein: CASSLFLMSGRAPLQQFF. The genes are TRBV5-8 and TRBJ2-1; 10 nucleotides align to TRBD2. J gave up 11 bases and V 1 base, and 18 bases lay outside the gene matches. Germline values: CDR1 SGHTS, CDR2 YDEGEE. The CDR3 runs to 18 residues.

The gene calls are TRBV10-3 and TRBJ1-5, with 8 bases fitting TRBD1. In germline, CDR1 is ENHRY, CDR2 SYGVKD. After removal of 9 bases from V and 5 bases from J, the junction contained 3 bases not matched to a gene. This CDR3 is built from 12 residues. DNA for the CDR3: TGTGCCATACAGGGGGACGATCAGCCCCAGCATTTT. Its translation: CAIQGDDQPQHF.

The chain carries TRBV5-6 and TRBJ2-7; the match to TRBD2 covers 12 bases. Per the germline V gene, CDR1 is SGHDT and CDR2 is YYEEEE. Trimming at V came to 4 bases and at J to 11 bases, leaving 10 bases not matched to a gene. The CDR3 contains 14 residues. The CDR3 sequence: CASSRGTSGSPKYF. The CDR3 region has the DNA TGTGCCAGCAGCAGGGGGACTAGCGGGTCTCCAAAGTACTTC.

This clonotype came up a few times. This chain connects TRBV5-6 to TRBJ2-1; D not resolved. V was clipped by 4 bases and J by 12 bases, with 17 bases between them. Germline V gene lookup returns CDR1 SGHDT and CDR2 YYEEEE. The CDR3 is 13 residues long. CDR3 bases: TGTGCCAGCAGCCCTCAACCTCTCCCTACGCAGTTCTTC. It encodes CASSPQPLPTQFF.

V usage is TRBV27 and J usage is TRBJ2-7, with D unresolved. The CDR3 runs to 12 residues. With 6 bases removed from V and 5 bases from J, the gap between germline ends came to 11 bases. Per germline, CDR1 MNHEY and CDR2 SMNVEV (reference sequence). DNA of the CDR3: TGTGCCAGCAGCCATAATCGTAACGAGCAGTACTTC. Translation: CASSHNRNEQYF.

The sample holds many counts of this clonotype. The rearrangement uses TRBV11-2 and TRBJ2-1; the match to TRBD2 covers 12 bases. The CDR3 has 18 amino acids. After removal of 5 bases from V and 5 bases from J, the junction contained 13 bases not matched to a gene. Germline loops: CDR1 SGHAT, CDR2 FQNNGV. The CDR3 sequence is CASSLIKKTSGSDNEQFF. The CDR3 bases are TGTGCCAGCAGCCTAATCAAGAAGACTAGCGGGAGTGACAATGAGCAGTTCTTC.

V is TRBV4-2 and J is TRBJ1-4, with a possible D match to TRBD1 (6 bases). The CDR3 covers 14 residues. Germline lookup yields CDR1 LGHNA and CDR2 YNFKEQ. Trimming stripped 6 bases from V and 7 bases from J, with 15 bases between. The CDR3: CASRPTGGGEKLFF. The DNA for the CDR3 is TGTGCCAGCAGACCGACAGGAGGAGGTGAAAAACTGTTTTTT.

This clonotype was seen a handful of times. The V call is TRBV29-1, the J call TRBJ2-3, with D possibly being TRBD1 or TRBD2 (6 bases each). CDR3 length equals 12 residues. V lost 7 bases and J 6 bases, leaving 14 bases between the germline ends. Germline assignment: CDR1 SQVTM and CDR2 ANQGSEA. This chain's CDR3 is CSGGAQTDTQYF. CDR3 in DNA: TGCAGCGGGGGGGCTCAAACGGATACGCAGTATTTT.

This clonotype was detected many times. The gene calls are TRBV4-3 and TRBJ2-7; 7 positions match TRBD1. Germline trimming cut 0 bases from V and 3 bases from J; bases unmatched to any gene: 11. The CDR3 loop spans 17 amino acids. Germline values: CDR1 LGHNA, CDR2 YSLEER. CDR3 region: CASSQDFGGNRGYEQYF. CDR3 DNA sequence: TGCGCCAGCAGCCAAGACTTCGGTGGGAACAGGGGCTACGAGCAGTACTTC.

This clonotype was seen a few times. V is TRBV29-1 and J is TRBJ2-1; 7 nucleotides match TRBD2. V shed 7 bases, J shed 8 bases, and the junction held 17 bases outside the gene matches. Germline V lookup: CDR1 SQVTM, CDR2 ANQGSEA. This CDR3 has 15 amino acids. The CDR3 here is CSALPKRGGADEQFF. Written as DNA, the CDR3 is TGCAGCGCCCTGCCTAAGCGGGGTGGGGCAGATGAGCAGTTCTTC.